This T cell receptor beta chain was sequenced for a study of control samples from healthy donors and cancer patients. The repertoire was sequenced with immunoSEQ multiplex PCR; TCRdb's copy has only in-frame clones and lacks some. The table includes about 130,000 clones, approximately 94% detected once. Trimming pared 8 bases from V and 1 base from J, leaving 14 bases between. Germline values: CDR1 MNHEY, CDR2 SMNVEV (reference sequence). This CDR3 is built from 14 residues. Sequenced input: PBMCs. The receptor was derived from a man aged 50 or older with head and neck cancer. V is TRBV27 and J is TRBJ1-2; a weak D match, TRBD1 (6 bases). This chain's CDR3 is CASGRTVNNYGYTF. DNA for the CDR3: TGTGCCAGCGGCAGGACAGTCAATAACTATGGCTACACCTTC.